This TCR beta chain was sequenced in a study of blood T cells in healthy people across ages. Concerning this clonotype itself: No antigen is known for it. The germline gene is not matched at one end of the junction; a read error may be the cause.

Points from the study as a whole: Bulk PBMC profiling left naive and antigen-experienced comparisons inconclusive. The percentage of naive T cells correlated strongly with TCR beta diversity.

The authors ran a second PCR of about 6 to 11 cycles using a sample-barcoded 5' primer and a J-beta primer mix. Paired-end reads containing CDR3 totaled no fewer than 2.5 million for each sample. TCRdb re-called the 5' RACE reads through MiXCR, storing one row per CDR3 protein. The table has hundreds of thousands of distinct CDR3 sequences, 60% to 80% seen once; the top ten hold 25% to 35%. The clonotype was recovered from a man aged 25-45 years in good health. Sample: blood.

The CDR3 bases are TGTGCCTGCAGCTTAATCGGGCAGGGGGAGATGGAGACCCAGTACTTC. Translating gives CACSLIGQGEMETQYF. The chain recombines TRBV7-9 with TRBJ2-5; 7 bases agree with TRBD1. Germline CDR1 SEHNR, CDR2 FQNEAQ (reference sequence). The CDR3 has 16 amino acids.